This TCR beta chain was found in a study of patients and donors after allogeneic stem cell transplantation. Between the trimmed V and J ends, which lost 5 bases and 2 bases, there was a span of 23 bases. The CDR3 covers 18 residues. Germline V lookup: CDR1 SGHTA, CDR2 FQGTGA. TCRdb reprocessed the RT-PCR reads with MiXCR, giving one entry per CDR3 protein. The table lists hundreds of thousands of distinct CDR3 sequences, around 15% of them singletons, with over 6% in the top ten. The specimen sequenced was blood, either unsorted or a sorted T cell fraction (not recorded which). The TCR sequence derives from a human donor who was either an allogeneic HSCT recipient or a stem cell or donor lymphocyte infusion donor (not recorded which). It is not recorded whose cells these are; they may come from a transplant donor. J is TRBJ2-3 and V is TRBV7-3; D is tentatively TRBD1 or TRBD2 (5 bases each). The CDR3 reads CASSPDRDPGWNTDTQYF. Here the CDR3 DNA reads TGTGCCAGCAGCCCTGACCGGGACCCTGGGTGGAACACAGATACGCAGTATTTT.